This T cell receptor beta chain is from a study of cytomegalovirus exposure and HLA in healthy donors. The study, taken as a whole, reports: CMV serostatus was the only immune exposure information that was available. In vitro experiments confirmed that three CMV-associated chains were specific for CMV antigens.

The CDR3 is made up of 15 amino acids. The V end lost 0 bases, the J end lost 4 bases, and 9 bases lay between the germline ends. Germline V CDR1 and CDR2: SGHTA, FQGTGA. Amplification used 60 Vbeta primers and 13 Jbeta primers. The protocol was immunoSEQ multiplex PCR, while the TCRdb copy is restricted to in-frame clones and leaves out a portion. This table holds 150,000 to 170,000 clones, around 68% found once. In this sample, this clone turned up a few times. Antigen: not known. Although they were nominally healthy when sampled, donors likely had unrecorded immune exposures. The source of this sequence is a young man in good health and CMV-seronegative. This chain uses TRBV7-3 with TRBJ2-2, with D unresolved. The sequenced sample consisted of PBMCs. The CDR3 region has the DNA TGTGCCAGCAGCTTAACACAGATCGCCACCGGGGAGCTGTTTTTT. It encodes CASSLTQIATGELFF.